This is a list of T cell receptor beta chains from one sample in a study of T cell responses to AZD1222 COVID-19 vaccine. Libraries were prepared by immunoSEQ multiplex PCR; TCRdb keeps only in-frame clonotypes and omits some of them. Among more than 100,000 clones listed, more than 85% were seen once. The input for sequencing was peripheral blood, taken 28 days after the second AZD1222 dose. The source of these receptors is an adult who received the AZD1222 COVID-19 vaccine. Each CDR3 is given with its conserved first and last residue. The D gene is left open where the match is weak. A clone size is listed for some rows: how often the clone was seen (once, few, many), or a class if it is expanded.

d_call clone_size j_call v_call cdr3_aa cdr3_nt
- once TRBJ1-1 TRBV7-2 CASSLGGQGRVVGTEAFF TGTGCCAGCAGCTTAGGGGGCCAGGGTAGGGTGGTGGGCACTGAAGCTTTCTTT
- - TRBJ1-4 TRBV11-2 CASSFRHGSNEKLFF TGTGCCAGCAGCTTTCGACATGGGTCTAATGAAAAACTGTTTTTT
TRBD1 - TRBJ1-2 TRBV10-3 CAISDGIRRGTAIDYGYTF TGTGCCATCAGTGACGGTATTCGGAGGGGGACAGCTATAGACTATGGCTACACCTTC
- few TRBJ1-1 TRBV20-1 CSASSQPLANTEAFF TGCAGTGCTAGTTCCCAGCCGCTGGCGAACACTGAAGCTTTCTTT
- - TRBJ1-1 TRBV6-5 CASSYTGHPNTEAFF TGTGCCAGCAGTTACACGGGACACCCGAACACTGAAGCTTTCTTT
- - TRBJ1-5 TRBV7-2 CASSLVGYSNQPQHF TGTGCCAGCAGCTTAGTGGGATATAGCAATCAGCCCCAGCATTTT
- - TRBJ2-1 TRBV2 CASSLLARGGNEQFF TGTGCCAGCAGTCTTCTAGCGAGAGGAGGCAATGAGCAGTTCTTC
TRBD1 - TRBJ1-2 TRBV6-2/TRBV6-3 CASSFVGQTTYGYTF TGTGCCAGCAGTTTTGTGGGACAGACTACCTATGGCTACACCTTC
- once TRBJ1-1 TRBV5-6 CASIIQGVNTEAFF TGTGCCAGCATAATCCAGGGCGTGAACACTGAAGCTTTCTTT
TRBD1 - TRBJ1-6 TRBV19 CASSYGTVYNSPLHF TGTGCCAGTAGCTACGGGACAGTCTATAATTCACCCCTCCACTTT
- - TRBJ1-1 TRBV7-8 CASSLSARTDTEAFF TGTGCCAGCAGCTTATCTGCGCGGACAGACACTGAAGCTTTCTTT
- - TRBJ2-1 TRBV10-3 CATTRDTNEQFF TGTGCCACCACCAGGGACACTAATGAGCAGTTCTTC
- - TRBJ2-7 TRBV3-1/TRBV3-2 CASSDLGASASYEQYF TGTGCCAGCAGCGACCTCGGTGCTAGCGCCAGCTACGAGCAGTACTTC
- - TRBJ1-4 TRBV19 CASSSQGPTNEKLFF TGTGCCAGTAGTAGCCAGGGGCCCACTAATGAAAAACTGTTTTTT
- - TRBJ1-2 TRBV6-5 CASSSQGYPPYGYTF TGTGCCAGCAGTTCCCAGGGTTACCCCCCTTATGGCTACACCTTC
TRBD2 - TRBJ2-3 TRBV5-1 CASSLALAGGTDTQYF TGCGCCAGCAGCTTGGCTCTAGCGGGGGGGACAGATACGCAGTATTTT
- - TRBJ1-2 TRBV27 CASSLSSGSGYTF TGTGCCAGCAGTTTATCTTCGGGGAGTGGCTACACCTTC
TRBD1 - TRBJ2-3 TRBV25-1 CASSESGTGFADTQYF TGTGCCAGCAGTGAATCCGGGACAGGGTTCGCAGATACGCAGTATTTT
- - TRBJ2-7 TRBV5-4 CASSLADIEYEQYF TGTGCCAGCAGCTTGGCGGACATAGAATACGAGCAGTACTTC
- - TRBJ1-5 TRBV6-2/TRBV6-3 CASSLRTSRDNQPQHF TGTGCCAGCAGCCTCCGGACCTCCCGGGACAATCAGCCCCAGCATTTT
- - TRBJ2-3 TRBV6-2/TRBV6-3 CASSILARDTQYF TGTGCCAGCAGCATCTTGGCCAGGGATACGCAGTATTTT
TRBD2 - TRBJ2-5 TRBV5-1 CASSSAGTREETQYF TGCGCCAGCAGCTCAGCCGGGACTAGAGAAGAGACCCAGTACTTC
- once TRBJ1-1 TRBV3-1/TRBV3-2 CASSQDRESKAFF TGTGCCAGCAGCCAAGATCGGGAATCGAAAGCTTTCTTT
TRBD1 - TRBJ1-2 TRBV9 CASSVAGQGEGIYGYTF TGTGCCAGCAGCGTAGCCGGACAGGGAGAAGGGATATATGGCTACACCTTC
- - TRBJ2-3 TRBV2 CASRSTDTQYF TGTGCCAGCAGGAGCACAGATACGCAGTATTTT
- - TRBJ2-5 TRBV6-2/TRBV6-3 CASSRGGRETQYF TGTGCCAGCAGTAGGGGGGGCCGAGAGACCCAGTACTTC
- - TRBJ2-2 TRBV6-5 CASSYARGTGELFF TGTGCCAGCAGTTACGCCCGAGGGACCGGGGAGCTGTTTTTT
- - TRBJ1-2 TRBV6-5 CAGTQGRGGYTF TGTGCCGGCACCCAAGGGCGGGGCGGCTACACCTTC